The entry below describes one TCR beta chain. The antigen is unknown. The sample belongs to a study of shared clonotypes between healthy human individuals. General study results and limits: How much donors shared clonotypes was expected to be affected by sequencing depth. Clonotype sharing across several donors was observed for around 4.5% of naive CD4 clonotypes. Estimated richness was generally greater in naive than memory subsets.

Several immunoSEQ 96-well plates shared each subset's DNA, each plate a replicate. Here immunoSEQ multiplex PCR was the method, and the copy in TCRdb shows in-frame clones only, minus some. Of roughly 320,000 clones in the sample, around 87% were seen once. V lost 0 bases and J 7 bases, leaving 13 bases between the germline ends. The CDR3 totals 14 residues. Germline CDR1 reads LGHNA; CDR2 reads YSLEER. Material: memory CD8+ T cells sorted from blood. The subset is: CD45RO+ cells pooled with CCR7-negative TemRA cells. This chain connects TRBV4-3 to TRBJ2-7; D gene unclear. The sequence derives from a man between 18 and 29 years old in good health. The CDR3 DNA follows: TGCGCCAGCAGCCAAGATTACGGATTGGGGGAGCAGTACTTC. It is translated as CASSQDYGLGEQYF.